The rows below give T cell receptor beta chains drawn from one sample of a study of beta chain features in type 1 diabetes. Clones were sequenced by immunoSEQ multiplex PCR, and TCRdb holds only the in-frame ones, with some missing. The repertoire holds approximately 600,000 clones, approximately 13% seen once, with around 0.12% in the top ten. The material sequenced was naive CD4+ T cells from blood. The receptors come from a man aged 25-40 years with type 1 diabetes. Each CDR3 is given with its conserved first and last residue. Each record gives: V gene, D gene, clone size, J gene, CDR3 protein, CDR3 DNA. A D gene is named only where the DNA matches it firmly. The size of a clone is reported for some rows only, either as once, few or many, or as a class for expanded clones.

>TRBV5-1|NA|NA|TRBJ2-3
CASSSLPGGPDTQYF
TGCGCCAGCAGCTCTCTCCCGGGGGGCCCAGATACGCAGTATTTT
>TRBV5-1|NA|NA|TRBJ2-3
CASSLGQDTDTQYF
TGCGCCAGCAGCTTGGGACAGGACACAGATACGCAGTATTTT
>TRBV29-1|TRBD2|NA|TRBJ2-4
CSVGTSGALLAKNIQYF
TGCAGCGTTGGGACTAGCGGGGCGCTTCTAGCCAAAAACATTCAGTACTTC
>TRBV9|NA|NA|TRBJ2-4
CASSATENIQYF
TGTGCCAGCAGCGCCACTGAAAACATTCAGTACTTC
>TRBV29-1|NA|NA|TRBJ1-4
CSVEDPRQSTNEKLFF
TGCAGCGTTGAAGACCCCAGACAGTCAACTAATGAAAAACTGTTTTTT
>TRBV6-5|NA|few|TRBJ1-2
CASSYSQATYGYTF
TGTGCCAGCAGTTACTCCCAGGCCACTTATGGCTACACCTTC
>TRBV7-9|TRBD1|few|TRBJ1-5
CASSRETGRANQPQHF
TGTGCCAGCAGCCGTGAGACAGGGAGGGCGAATCAGCCCCAGCATTTT
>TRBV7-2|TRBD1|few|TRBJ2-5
CASSSLDRGNQETQYF
TGTGCCAGCAGCTCCTTGGACAGGGGTAACCAAGAGACCCAGTACTTC
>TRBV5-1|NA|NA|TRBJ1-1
CASSVMEATEAFF
TGCGCCAGCAGTGTGATGGAAGCAACTGAAGCTTTCTTT
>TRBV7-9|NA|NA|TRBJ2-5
CASSSLGVGSETQYF
TGTGCCAGCAGCTCGCTTGGGGTGGGTTCAGAGACCCAGTACTTC
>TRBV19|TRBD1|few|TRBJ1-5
CASTTGGNQPQHF
TGTGCCAGTACCACAGGGGGCAATCAGCCCCAGCATTTT
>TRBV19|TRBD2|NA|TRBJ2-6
CASGGSGANVLTF
TGTGCCAGCGGGGGGTCTGGGGCCAACGTCCTGACTTTC
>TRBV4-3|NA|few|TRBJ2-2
CASSQQGPNTGELFF
TGCGCCAGCAGTCAACAGGGACCGAACACCGGGGAGCTGTTTTTT
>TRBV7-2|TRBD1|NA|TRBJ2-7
CASSLENWTGGSYEQYF
TGTGCCAGCAGCTTAGAGAATTGGACAGGGGGTTCCTACGAGCAGTACTTC
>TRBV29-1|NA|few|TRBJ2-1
CSVGQIYNEQFF
TGCAGCGTTGGACAGATTTACAATGAGCAGTTCTTC
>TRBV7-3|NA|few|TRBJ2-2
CASSLYQAGELFF
TGTGCCAGCAGCTTATATCAGGCCGGGGAGCTGTTTTTT
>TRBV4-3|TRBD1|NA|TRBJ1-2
CASSAQGAPGYTF
TGCGCCAGCAGTGCTCAGGGGGCGCCCGGCTACACCTTC
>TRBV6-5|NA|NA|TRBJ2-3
CASSRGRDTQYF
TGTGCCAGCAGTCGAGGACGGGATACGCAGTATTTT
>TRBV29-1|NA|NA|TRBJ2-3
CSVEKSQPGDTQYF
TGCAGCGTTGAAAAGTCACAGCCTGGGGATACGCAGTATTTT
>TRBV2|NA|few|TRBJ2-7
CASSQDTSYEQYF
TGTGCCAGCAGTCAGGACACCTCCTACGAGCAGTACTTC
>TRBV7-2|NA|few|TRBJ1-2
CASSAVGGPSYGYTF
TGTGCCAGCAGCGCGGTCGGGGGGCCTAGCTATGGCTACACCTTC
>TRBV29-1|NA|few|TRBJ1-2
CSVAGEVGGYTF
TGCAGCGTTGCTGGGGAGGTGGGGGGCTACACCTTC
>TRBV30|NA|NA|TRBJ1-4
CAWSVGFEKLFF
TGTGCCTGGAGTGTGGGGTTTGAAAAACTGTTTTTT